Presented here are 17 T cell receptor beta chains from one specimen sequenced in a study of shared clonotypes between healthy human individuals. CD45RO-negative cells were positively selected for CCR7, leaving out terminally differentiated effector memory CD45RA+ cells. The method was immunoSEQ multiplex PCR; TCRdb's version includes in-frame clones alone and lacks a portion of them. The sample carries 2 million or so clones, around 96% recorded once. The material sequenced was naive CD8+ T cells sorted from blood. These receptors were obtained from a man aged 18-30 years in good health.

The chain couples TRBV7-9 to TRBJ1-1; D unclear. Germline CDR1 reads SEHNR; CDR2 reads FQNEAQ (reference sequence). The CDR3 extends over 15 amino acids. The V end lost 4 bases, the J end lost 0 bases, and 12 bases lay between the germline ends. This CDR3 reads CASSSPWVMNTEAFF. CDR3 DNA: TGTGCCAGCAGCTCCCCGTGGGTGATGAACACTGAAGCTTTCTTT.

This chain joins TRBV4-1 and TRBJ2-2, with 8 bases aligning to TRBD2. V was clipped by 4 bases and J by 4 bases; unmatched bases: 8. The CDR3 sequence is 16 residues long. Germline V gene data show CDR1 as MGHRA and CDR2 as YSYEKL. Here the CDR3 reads CASSLRGAGGTGELFF. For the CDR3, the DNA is TGCGCCAGCAGCCTCCGAGGCGCGGGGGGCACCGGGGAGCTGTTTTTT.

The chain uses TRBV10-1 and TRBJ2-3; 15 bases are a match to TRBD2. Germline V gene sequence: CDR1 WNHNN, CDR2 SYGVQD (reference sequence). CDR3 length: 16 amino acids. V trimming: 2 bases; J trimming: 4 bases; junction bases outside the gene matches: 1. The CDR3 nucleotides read TGCGCCAGCAGTGAGGGACTAGCGGGAGGGCCAGATACGCAGTATTTT. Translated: CASSEGLAGGPDTQYF.

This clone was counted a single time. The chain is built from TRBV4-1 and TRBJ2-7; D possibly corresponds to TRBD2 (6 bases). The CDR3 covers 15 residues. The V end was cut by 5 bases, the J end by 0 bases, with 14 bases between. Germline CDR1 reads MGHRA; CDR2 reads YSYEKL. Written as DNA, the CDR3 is TGCGCCAGCAGCTGGCGGGACCACCACTCCTACGAGCAGTACTTC. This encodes CASSWRDHHSYEQYF.

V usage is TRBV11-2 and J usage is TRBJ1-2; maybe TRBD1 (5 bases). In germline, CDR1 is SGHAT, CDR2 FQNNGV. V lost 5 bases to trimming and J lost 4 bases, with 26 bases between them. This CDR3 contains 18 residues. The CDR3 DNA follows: TGTGCCAGCAGCACAACCCCCGTTGGGGCAGGGAGGGTCTATGGCTACACCTTC. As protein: CASSTTPVGAGRVYGYTF.

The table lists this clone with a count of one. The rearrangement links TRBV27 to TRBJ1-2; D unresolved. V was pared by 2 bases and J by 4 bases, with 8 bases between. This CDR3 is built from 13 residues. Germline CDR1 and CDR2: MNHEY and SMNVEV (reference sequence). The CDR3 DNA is TGTGCCAGCAGTTTAAGGAGAGGCTATGGCTACACCTTC. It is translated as CASSLRRGYGYTF.

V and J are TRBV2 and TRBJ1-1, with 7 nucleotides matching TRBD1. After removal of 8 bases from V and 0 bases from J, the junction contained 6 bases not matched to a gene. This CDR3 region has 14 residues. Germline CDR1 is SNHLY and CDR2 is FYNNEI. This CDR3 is CASPGGDMNTEAFF. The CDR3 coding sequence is TGTGCCAGCCCAGGGGGTGACATGAACACTGAAGCTTTCTTT.

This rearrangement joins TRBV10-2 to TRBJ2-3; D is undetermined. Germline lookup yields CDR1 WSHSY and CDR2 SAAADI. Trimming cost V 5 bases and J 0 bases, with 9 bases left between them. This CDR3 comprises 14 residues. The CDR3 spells CASSQASSTDTQYF. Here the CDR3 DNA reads TGCGCCAGCAGTCAGGCTTCTAGCACAGATACGCAGTATTTT.

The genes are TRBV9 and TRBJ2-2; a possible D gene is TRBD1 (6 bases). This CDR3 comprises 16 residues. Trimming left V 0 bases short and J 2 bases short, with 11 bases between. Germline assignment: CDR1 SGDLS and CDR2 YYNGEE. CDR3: CASSVAAGTNTGELFF. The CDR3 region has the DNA TGTGCCAGCAGCGTAGCGGCAGGGACAAACACCGGGGAGCTGTTTTTT.

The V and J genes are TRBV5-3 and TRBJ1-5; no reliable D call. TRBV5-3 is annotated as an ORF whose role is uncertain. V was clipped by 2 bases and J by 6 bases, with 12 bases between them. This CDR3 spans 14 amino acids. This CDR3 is CARSLSFWIQPQHF. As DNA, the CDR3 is TGTGCCAGAAGCTTAAGTTTTTGGATTCAGCCCCAGCATTTT.

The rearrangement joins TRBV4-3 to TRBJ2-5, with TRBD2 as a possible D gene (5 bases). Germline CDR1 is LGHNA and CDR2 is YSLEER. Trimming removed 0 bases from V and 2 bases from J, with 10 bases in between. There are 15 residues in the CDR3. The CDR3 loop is CASSQDTTGQETQYF. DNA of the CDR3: TGCGCCAGCAGCCAAGATACGACGGGACAAGAGACCCAGTACTTC.

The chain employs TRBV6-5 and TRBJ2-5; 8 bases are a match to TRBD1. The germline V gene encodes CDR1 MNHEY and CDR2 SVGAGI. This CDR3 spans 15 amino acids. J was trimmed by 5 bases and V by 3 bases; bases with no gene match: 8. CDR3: CASSYNAGGVETQYF. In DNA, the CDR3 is TGTGCCAGCAGTTATAATGCAGGGGGCGTGGAGACCCAGTACTTC.

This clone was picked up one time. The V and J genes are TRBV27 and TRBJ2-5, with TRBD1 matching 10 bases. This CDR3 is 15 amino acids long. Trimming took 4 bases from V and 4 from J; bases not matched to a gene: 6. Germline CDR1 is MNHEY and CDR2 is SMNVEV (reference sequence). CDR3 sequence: CASSSMTGGLETQYF. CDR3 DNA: TGTGCCAGCAGTTCTATGACAGGGGGCCTAGAGACCCAGTACTTC.

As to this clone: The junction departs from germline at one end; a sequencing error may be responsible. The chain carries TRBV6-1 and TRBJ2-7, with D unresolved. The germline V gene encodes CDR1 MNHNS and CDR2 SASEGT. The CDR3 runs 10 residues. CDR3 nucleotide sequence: TGCGCTATCCTCGGCGGCGAGCAGTACTTC. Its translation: CAILGGEQYF.

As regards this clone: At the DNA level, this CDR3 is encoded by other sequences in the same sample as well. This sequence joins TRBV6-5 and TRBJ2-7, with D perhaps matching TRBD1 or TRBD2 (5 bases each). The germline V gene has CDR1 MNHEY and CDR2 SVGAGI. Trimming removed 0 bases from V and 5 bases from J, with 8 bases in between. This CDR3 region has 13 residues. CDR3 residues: CASSYSGTHEQYF. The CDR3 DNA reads TGTGCCAGCAGTTACTCCGGGACCCACGAGCAGTACTTC.

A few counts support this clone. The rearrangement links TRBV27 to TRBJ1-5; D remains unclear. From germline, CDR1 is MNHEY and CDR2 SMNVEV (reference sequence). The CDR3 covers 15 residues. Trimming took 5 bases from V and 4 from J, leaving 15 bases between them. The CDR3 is CASSPRPGLNQPQHF. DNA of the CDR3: TGTGCCAGCAGTCCCCGCCCGGGCCTAAATCAGCCCCAGCATTTT.

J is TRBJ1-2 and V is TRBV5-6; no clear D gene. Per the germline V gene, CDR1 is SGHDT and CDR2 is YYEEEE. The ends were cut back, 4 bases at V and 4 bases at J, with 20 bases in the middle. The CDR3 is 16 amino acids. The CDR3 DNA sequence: TGTGCCAGCAGCCTACCAGTGGTGAAAATGGGCTATGGCTACACCTTC. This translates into CASSLPVVKMGYGYTF.